A selection of T cell receptor beta chains follows, all from one sample in a study of T-cell reconstitution after alpha-beta-depleted transplantation in children. MiXCR, run by TCRdb on the PCR reads, gives a single entry per CDR3 protein. The data show 800,000 to 1,000,000 distinct CDR3 sequences, less than 30% seen once. The sample in question was PBMCs, mostly from graft donor cells, obtained 360 days after TCRalphabeta/CD19-depleted stem cell transplant. The receptors were sampled from a boy younger than two who had a stem cell transplant for SCID, so the T cells may come from the graft donor. Both conserved end residues are part of each CDR3. D genes are given only for firm matches. The size field is filled for only some rows; it gives once, few, many or a size class.

clone_size: .; v_call: TRBV28; j_call: TRBJ1-5; d_call: .; cdr3_aa: CASSAWDTHNQPQHF; cdr3_nt: TGTGCCAGCAGTGCATGGGACACACACAATCAGCCCCAGCATTTT
clone_size: few; v_call: TRBV5-1; j_call: TRBJ2-7; d_call: .; cdr3_aa: CASSLLTGSTYEQYF; cdr3_nt: TGCGCCAGCAGCTTATTGACAGGTAGTACCTACGAGCAGTACTTC
clone_size: .; v_call: TRBV12-3/TRBV12-4; j_call: TRBJ2-2; d_call: .; cdr3_aa: CASALGYGELFF; cdr3_nt: TGTGCCAGCGCCCTTGGATACGGGGAGCTGTTTTTT
clone_size: few; v_call: TRBV5-6; j_call: TRBJ2-2; d_call: .; cdr3_aa: CASSFIGAKTGELFF; cdr3_nt: TGTGCCAGCAGCTTTATAGGGGCAAAAACCGGGGAGCTGTTTTTT
clone_size: .; v_call: TRBV20-1; j_call: TRBJ1-5; d_call: .; cdr3_aa: CSARSEAGNSNQPQHF; cdr3_nt: TGCAGTGCTAGAAGCGAGGCAGGTAATAGCAATCAGCCCCAGCATTTT
clone_size: .; v_call: TRBV6-5; j_call: TRBJ1-4; d_call: .; cdr3_aa: CASSYRNQHRATNEKLFF; cdr3_nt: TGTGCCAGCAGTTACCGAAACCAGCACAGGGCAACTAATGAAAAACTGTTTTTT
clone_size: .; v_call: TRBV12-3/TRBV12-4; j_call: TRBJ1-5; d_call: .; cdr3_aa: CASSLMNWGYSNQPQHF; cdr3_nt: TGTGCCAGCAGTTTAATGAATTGGGGGTATAGCAATCAGCCCCAGCATTTT
clone_size: .; v_call: TRBV2; j_call: TRBJ2-7; d_call: .; cdr3_aa: CASRPYRGQEPYEHGQYF; cdr3_nt: TGTGCCAGCAGGCCCTACCGGGGACAAGAGCCATACGAGCACGGGCAGTACTTC
clone_size: .; v_call: TRBV5-4; j_call: TRBJ1-1; d_call: .; cdr3_aa: CASSLGHQINTEAFF; cdr3_nt: TGTGCCAGCAGCTTGGGCCACCAGATTAACACTGAAGCTTTCTTT
clone_size: few; v_call: TRBV20-1; j_call: TRBJ2-1; d_call: .; cdr3_aa: CSAFRENEQFF; cdr3_nt: TGCAGTGCTTTCAGGGAAAATGAGCAGTTCTTC
clone_size: .; v_call: TRBV27; j_call: TRBJ1-2; d_call: .; cdr3_aa: CASSLTPRANYGYTF; cdr3_nt: TGTGCCAGCAGTTTAACCCCCAGGGCCAACTATGGCTACACCTTC
clone_size: few; v_call: TRBV7-8; j_call: TRBJ1-1; d_call: .; cdr3_aa: CASSKRSQGNTEAFF; cdr3_nt: TGTGCCAGCAGCAAAAGGTCGCAGGGGAACACTGAAGCTTTCTTT
clone_size: .; v_call: TRBV2; j_call: TRBJ2-2; d_call: .; cdr3_aa: CASSVLQGTGELFF; cdr3_nt: TGTGCCAGCAGTGTTCTCCAGGGGACCGGGGAGCTGTTTTTT
clone_size: .; v_call: TRBV5-8; j_call: TRBJ2-1; d_call: .; cdr3_aa: CASSLLAFNEQFF; cdr3_nt: TGTGCCAGCAGCTTGTTAGCGTTCAATGAGCAGTTCTTC
clone_size: few; v_call: TRBV12-3/TRBV12-4; j_call: TRBJ1-1; d_call: .; cdr3_aa: CASRKTGWTEAFF; cdr3_nt: TGTGCCAGCAGGAAAACAGGGTGGACTGAAGCTTTCTTT
clone_size: .; v_call: TRBV20-1; j_call: TRBJ1-2; d_call: TRBD1; cdr3_aa: CSARRDRVRYGYTF; cdr3_nt: TGCAGTGCCCGCCGGGACAGGGTCCGTTATGGCTACACCTTC
clone_size: many; v_call: TRBV29-1; j_call: TRBJ2-4; d_call: .; cdr3_aa: CSVSRYDSKKNIQYF; cdr3_nt: TGCAGCGTCTCCAGATACGACAGCAAAAAAAACATTCAGTACTTC
clone_size: many; v_call: TRBV7-2; j_call: TRBJ1-1; d_call: .; cdr3_aa: CASSPVRGGTEAFF; cdr3_nt: TGTGCCAGCAGCCCCGTTAGGGGAGGGACTGAAGCTTTCTTT
clone_size: .; v_call: TRBV29-1; j_call: TRBJ1-5; d_call: .; cdr3_aa: CSVARFSSNQPQHF; cdr3_nt: TGCAGCGTCGCCCGTTTCAGTAGCAATCAGCCCCAGCATTTT
clone_size: .; v_call: TRBV5-6; j_call: TRBJ2-2; d_call: TRBD2; cdr3_aa: CASSLVPLGLAGDTGELFF; cdr3_nt: TGTGCCAGCAGCTTGGTCCCCCTTGGACTAGCGGGGGACACCGGGGAGCTGTTTTTT
clone_size: .; v_call: TRBV4-1; j_call: TRBJ2-7; d_call: TRBD1; cdr3_aa: CASSQGGVTGTATYEQYF; cdr3_nt: TGCGCCAGCAGCCAAGGGGGTGTGACAGGGACAGCAACCTACGAGCAGTACTTC
clone_size: .; v_call: TRBV19; j_call: TRBJ2-7; d_call: .; cdr3_aa: CASSAGGFGYYEQYF; cdr3_nt: TGTGCCAGTAGCGCAGGGGGGTTCGGGTACTACGAGCAGTACTTC
clone_size: few; v_call: TRBV5-1; j_call: TRBJ2-3; d_call: .; cdr3_aa: CASSLEVGRAQYF; cdr3_nt: TGCGCCAGCAGCTTGGAGGTCGGCCGAGCGCAGTATTTT
clone_size: .; v_call: TRBV25-1; j_call: TRBJ1-1; d_call: .; cdr3_aa: CASSELGSREDTEAFF; cdr3_nt: TGTGCCAGCAGTGAATTGGGGTCTCGGGAGGACACTGAAGCTTTCTTT
clone_size: .; v_call: TRBV4-3; j_call: TRBJ2-1; d_call: TRBD2; cdr3_aa: CASSQDPSGETYNEQFF; cdr3_nt: TGCGCCAGCAGCCAAGACCCTAGCGGGGAAACATACAATGAGCAGTTCTTC
clone_size: .; v_call: TRBV29-1; j_call: TRBJ1-1; d_call: .; cdr3_aa: CSVERRLNTEAFF; cdr3_nt: TGCAGCGTTGAACGCAGGTTGAACACTGAAGCTTTCTTT
clone_size: .; v_call: TRBV12-3/TRBV12-4; j_call: TRBJ2-1; d_call: TRBD2; cdr3_aa: CASSVRGESSYNEQFF; cdr3_nt: TGTGCCAGCAGTGTTCGGGGGGAGAGCTCCTACAATGAGCAGTTCTTC
clone_size: .; v_call: TRBV5-8; j_call: TRBJ2-3; d_call: TRBD2; cdr3_aa: CASSRTMRGNWDTQYF; cdr3_nt: TGTGCCAGCAGCCGGACTATGCGGGGGAACTGGGATACGCAGTATTTT
clone_size: few; v_call: TRBV4-2; j_call: TRBJ2-5; d_call: TRBD2; cdr3_aa: CASSHHLGGGLEAAETQYF; cdr3_nt: TGTGCCAGCAGCCACCACCTCGGGGGGGGACTAGAGGCAGCAGAGACCCAGTACTTC
clone_size: .; v_call: TRBV9; j_call: TRBJ2-3; d_call: TRBD1; cdr3_aa: CASSVGNRGSSTDTQYF; cdr3_nt: TGTGCCAGCAGCGTAGGTAACAGGGGGTCATCAACAGATACGCAGTATTTT
clone_size: .; v_call: TRBV7-2; j_call: TRBJ2-5; d_call: .; cdr3_aa: CASSLAARYF; cdr3_nt: TGTGCCAGCAGCTTAGCGGCCCGGTACTTC
clone_size: .; v_call: TRBV4-2; j_call: TRBJ1-1; d_call: .; cdr3_aa: CASSQVGSNIGLEAFF; cdr3_nt: TGTGCCAGCAGCCAAGTAGGGTCGAACATAGGGCTTGAAGCTTTCTTT
clone_size: few; v_call: TRBV11-2; j_call: TRBJ2-7; d_call: TRBD2; cdr3_aa: CASSAIGTSGLTLSYEQYF; cdr3_nt: TGTGCCAGCAGCGCCATCGGGACTAGCGGCTTGACCCTATCCTACGAGCAGTACTTC
clone_size: .; v_call: TRBV7-8; j_call: TRBJ1-4; d_call: .; cdr3_aa: CASSLAPHRDRGEKLFF; cdr3_nt: TGTGCCAGCAGCTTAGCGCCTCACAGGGACCGGGGTGAAAAACTGTTTTTT
clone_size: .; v_call: TRBV2; j_call: TRBJ2-3; d_call: .; cdr3_aa: CASRQTLSTDTQYF; cdr3_nt: TGTGCCAGCAGACAGACACTTAGCACAGATACGCAGTATTTT
clone_size: .; v_call: TRBV5-5; j_call: TRBJ2-3; d_call: .; cdr3_aa: CASSLGAMQGSLDTQYF; cdr3_nt: TGTGCCAGCAGCTTGGGCGCAATGCAGGGGTCCTTGGATACGCAGTATTTT
clone_size: .; v_call: TRBV10-3; j_call: TRBJ2-5; d_call: .; cdr3_aa: CAISPSRGAGTWGEETQYF; cdr3_nt: TGTGCCATCAGCCCATCCAGGGGAGCGGGAACCTGGGGAGAAGAGACCCAGTACTTC
clone_size: .; v_call: TRBV28; j_call: TRBJ1-5; d_call: .; cdr3_aa: CASSYQGTHNQPQHF; cdr3_nt: TGTGCCAGCAGTTACCAGGGGACTCACAATCAGCCCCAGCATTTT
clone_size: few; v_call: TRBV29-1; j_call: TRBJ2-7; d_call: .; cdr3_aa: CSVARDPGGYEQYF; cdr3_nt: TGCAGCGTTGCCCGGGACCCCGGGGGCTACGAGCAGTACTTC
clone_size: once; v_call: TRBV7-8; j_call: TRBJ2-2; d_call: .; cdr3_aa: CASSTNHKTTGELFF; cdr3_nt: TGTGCCAGCAGCACAAACCATAAAACAACCGGGGAGCTGTTTTTT